Below are 28 T cell receptor beta chains sequenced from a single sample in a study of T cell responses to AZD1222 COVID-19 vaccine (dated by TCRdb to the early 2020s). Library prep was done by the immunoSEQ multiplex PCR assay. TCRdb holds this immuneACCESS table with in-frame rearrangements only. Some clones are missing; in checked studies, unresolved V genes explain under half, and the rest has no known cause. The sample profile shows around 150,000 clones; roughly 90% of them were found once. The top ten constitute 2.5% to 3.5% of the sample. This specimen's time point label, per the study, means: about 28 days (+/-7) after the second vaccine dose. The sample here was peripheral blood, taken 28 days after the second AZD1222 dose. These receptors were collected from an adult who received the AZD1222 COVID-19 vaccine.

The chain links TRBV5-1 to TRBJ2-3, with TRBD2 identical over 8 bases. V was clipped by 0 bases and J by 1 base; unmatched bases: 1. The CDR3 sequence is 15 residues long. Germline CDR1 is SGHRS and CDR2 is YFSETQ. CDR3 nucleotides: TGCGCCAGCAGCTTGGCACTAGCGGGCACAGATACGCAGTATTTT. It is translated as CASSLALAGTDTQYF.

The chain employs TRBV7-3 and TRBJ1-1; possibly TRBD1 for D (5 bases). Trimming cost V 6 bases and J 5 bases, with 13 bases left between them. Germline V gives CDR1 SGHTA, CDR2 FQGTGA. The CDR3 spans 13 residues. Here the CDR3 reads CASRQGAGTEAFF. The CDR3 DNA sequence: TGTGCCAGCAGGCAGGGTGCGGGGACTGAAGCTTTCTTT.

The J gene is TRBJ1-2, the V gene TRBV28; 8 nucleotides agree with TRBD1. The V gene's germline CDR1 is MDHEN and CDR2 SYDVKM. V trimming: 6 bases; J trimming: 0 bases; junction bases outside the gene matches: 6. This CDR3 has 15 residues. The CDR3 region is CASSDWTGSNYGYTF. In DNA, the CDR3 is TGTGCCAGCAGCGACTGGACAGGGTCTAACTATGGCTACACCTTC.

This clone was picked up one time. The chain joins TRBV28 to TRBJ2-3; 9 bases align to TRBD2. Germline CDR1 is MDHEN and CDR2 is SYDVKM. The CDR3 extends over 15 amino acids. V lost 7 bases and J lost 3; bases outside the gene matches: 8. The CDR3: CASNYSGRRTDTQYF. DNA of the CDR3: TGTGCCAGCAATTATAGCGGGAGAAGGACAGATACGCAGTATTTT.

V and J are TRBV27 and TRBJ2-5; D not certain. Germline CDR1 MNHEY, CDR2 SMNVEV (reference sequence). This CDR3 spans 14 amino acids. V dropped 1 base and J dropped 4 bases, with 10 bases sitting between them. CDR3 DNA sequence: TGTGCCAGCAGTTTATGGTCCAGGCCAGAGACCCAGTACTTC. Translated: CASSLWSRPETQYF.

The genes are TRBV30 and TRBJ2-1; D is perhaps TRBD1 (5 bases). Germline values: CDR1 GTSNPN, CDR2 SVGIG (reference sequence). The ends were cut back, 4 bases at V and 11 bases at J, with 18 bases in the middle. The CDR3 runs to 13 residues. The chain's CDR3 is CAWTPRVVGKQFF. The DNA of the CDR3 is TGTGCCTGGACACCCAGGGTAGTCGGTAAGCAGTTCTTC.

V is TRBV19 and J is TRBJ2-7; the match to TRBD2 covers 10 bases. Germline loops: CDR1 LNHDA, CDR2 SQIVND (reference sequence). V shed 2 bases, J shed 2 bases, and the junction held 6 bases outside the gene matches. There are 16 residues in the CDR3. The CDR3 nucleotides are TGTGCCAGTAGTATAAGGGGGACTAGCGTTGCCTACGAGCAGTACTTC. The encoded protein is CASSIRGTSVAYEQYF.

V usage is TRBV28 and J usage is TRBJ1-5; D uncertain. V was pared by 6 bases and J by 2 bases, with 20 bases between. Germline V gene lookup returns CDR1 MDHEN and CDR2 SYDVKM. The CDR3 loop spans 17 amino acids. Written as DNA, the CDR3 is TGTGCCAGCAGCCTGGGCCCGACCTCAGGAGGCAATCAGCCCCAGCATTTT. It is translated as CASSLGPTSGGNQPQHF.

The chain uses TRBV6-5 and TRBJ1-6, with D hard to call. Germline lookup yields CDR1 MNHEY and CDR2 SVGAGI. V was trimmed by 2 bases and J by 11 bases, leaving 7 bases between them. This CDR3 is built from 12 residues. The CDR3 DNA sequence: TGTGCCAGCAGTTACCAGGCGGCACCCCTCCACTTT. It translates to CASSYQAAPLHF.

This chain uses TRBV27 with TRBJ1-1; D may be TRBD1 (6 bases). The CDR3 spans 14 residues. Germline V gene sequence: CDR1 MNHEY, CDR2 SMNVEV (reference sequence). Trimming cost V 5 bases and J 1 base, with 11 bases left between them. Here the CDR3 reads CASSQTTGNTEAFF. Here the CDR3 DNA reads TGTGCCAGCAGTCAAACGACAGGGAACACTGAAGCTTTCTTT.

The V gene is TRBV7-9, the J gene TRBJ1-2; D is unresolved. V was clipped by 2 bases and J by 8 bases, with 15 bases between them. CDR1 SEHNR and CDR2 FQNEAQ come from the germline V gene (reference sequence). The CDR3 length is 14 residues. CDR3 region: CASSLLTAGRGYTF. In DNA form, the CDR3 reads TGTGCCAGCAGCTTACTAACTGCAGGACGGGGCTACACCTTC.

V usage is TRBV13 and J usage is TRBJ2-1; D uncertain. This CDR3 region has 13 residues. Trimming left V 2 bases short and J 10 bases short, with 12 bases between. Germline-derived CDR1 and CDR2 are PRHDT and FYEKMQ (reference sequence). CDR3 amino acids: CASSLNLGAEQFF. CDR3 DNA sequence: TGTGCCAGCAGCTTAAACCTAGGCGCGGAGCAGTTCTTC.

The V gene is TRBV19, the J gene TRBJ2-7; a weak D match, TRBD2 (6 bases). V lost 6 bases to trimming and J lost 5 bases, with 11 bases between them. This CDR3 comprises 12 residues. Germline V CDR1 and CDR2: LNHDA, SQIVND (reference sequence). The chain's CDR3 is CASSGSVNEQYF. The CDR3 nucleotides are TGTGCCAGTAGCGGGAGCGTTAACGAGCAGTACTTC.

This chain connects TRBV28 to TRBJ1-3; TRBD1 matches 9 bases. Germline V gives CDR1 MDHEN, CDR2 SYDVKM. CDR3 length: 14 amino acids. J was trimmed by 3 bases and V by 6 bases; bases with no gene match: 3. CDR3 sequence: CASRGQGIGNTIYF. In DNA form, the CDR3 reads TGTGCCAGCAGGGGACAGGGAATTGGAAACACCATATATTTT.

This chain connects TRBV12-3 or TRBV12-4 to TRBJ2-3; D remains unclear. CDR3 length: 12 amino acids. Between the trimmed V and J ends, which lost 6 bases and 2 bases, there was a span of 6 bases. CDR3 sequence: CASRLTTDTQYF. CDR3 bases: TGTGCCAGCAGACTGACCACAGATACGCAGTATTTT.

The chain joins TRBV10-1 to TRBJ1-1; 10 bases agree with TRBD1. Germline lookup yields CDR1 WNHNN and CDR2 SYGVQD (reference sequence). The V and J ends lost 3 bases and 4 bases, in that order; junction bases with no gene match: 11. This CDR3 comprises 17 residues. The CDR3 spells CASSEPQTRTGGTEAFF. The CDR3 DNA sequence: TGCGCCAGCAGTGAACCCCAGACCCGGACAGGGGGCACTGAAGCTTTCTTT.

The chain employs TRBV12-5 and TRBJ2-1, with 11 nucleotides matching TRBD1. CDR1 LGHNT and CDR2 FRNRAP come from the germline V gene. The V segment lost 6 bases and the J segment 5 bases; nucleotides outside the gene matches: 6. The CDR3 is made up of 15 amino acids. CDR3: CASGSGTGGNNEQFF. The CDR3 DNA follows: TGTGCTAGTGGCTCCGGGACAGGGGGTAACAATGAGCAGTTCTTC.

The V call is TRBV7-8, the J call TRBJ2-7; tentative D call: TRBD1 (5 bases). This CDR3 region has 16 residues. The V end lost 1 base, the J end lost 5 bases, and 18 bases lay between the germline ends. The germline V gene encodes CDR1 SGHVS and CDR2 FQNEAQ. CDR3 amino acids: CASSLGYRYALDEQYF. DNA of the CDR3: TGTGCCAGCAGCTTAGGATACAGGTACGCCTTGGACGAGCAGTACTTC.

The rearrangement links TRBV5-1 to TRBJ2-5; no reliable D call. The CDR3 contains 15 residues. Between the trimmed V and J ends, which lost 6 bases and 6 bases, there was a span of 21 bases. Germline CDR1 is SGHRS and CDR2 is YFSETQ. CDR3 nucleotide sequence: TGCGCCAGCACCCAATTAGGGCCTAGGGCCCAGACCCAGTACTTC. Its translation is CASTQLGPRAQTQYF.

V gene TRBV9 combines with J gene TRBJ1-2, with D hard to call. Germline lookup yields CDR1 SGDLS and CDR2 YYNGEE. The germline V and J ends were trimmed by 3 bases and 3 bases, with 3 bases remaining between them. The CDR3 length is 11 residues. The CDR3 spells CASSGYYGYTF. CDR3 coding DNA: TGTGCCAGCAGCGGATACTATGGCTACACCTTC.

This chain uses TRBV19 with TRBJ1-5; D may be TRBD1 (5 bases). This CDR3 has 14 residues. V lost 5 bases and J 4 bases, leaving 12 bases between the germline ends. CDR1 and CDR2 from the germline V gene are LNHDA and SQIVND (reference sequence). The CDR3 DNA reads TGTGCCAGTAGTGTGGGGCTTCGGAATCAGCCCCAGCATTTT. Its protein product is CASSVGLRNQPQHF.

The chain has TRBV10-3 and TRBJ1-5, with TRBD1 identical over 7 bases. The V and J ends lost 4 bases and 7 bases, in that order; junction bases with no gene match: 10. The CDR3 is 15 residues long. The V gene's germline CDR1 is ENHRY and CDR2 SYGVKD. The CDR3 is CAISGTKGAGQPQHF. CDR3 DNA: TGTGCCATCAGTGGCACCAAGGGGGCTGGGCAGCCCCAGCATTTT.

The rearrangement links TRBV25-1 to TRBJ2-7; TRBD2 might be the D (5 bases). V dropped 2 bases and J dropped 2 bases, with 10 bases sitting between them. The CDR3 runs 14 residues. Germline V gene data show CDR1 as MGHDK and CDR2 as SYGVNS. CDR3 coding DNA: TGTGCCAGCAGTGAACTCAGCGGAACCTACGAGCAGTACTTC. Translation gives CASSELSGTYEQYF.

The rearrangement uses TRBV5-8 and TRBJ1-1, with a tentative D call TRBD1 (6 bases). V lost 4 bases and J lost 1, with 11 bases in between. Per the germline V gene, CDR1 is SGHTS and CDR2 is YDEGEE. This CDR3 has 14 residues. In DNA form, the CDR3 reads TGTGCCAGCAGCAACCGGGACAAGAACACTGAAGCTTTCTTT. It is translated as CASSNRDKNTEAFF.

This chain connects TRBV3-1 (or the pseudogene TRBV3-2) to TRBJ2-7; D remains ambiguous. Germline CDR1 is LGHDT and CDR2 is YNNKEL (reference sequence). The CDR3 contains 14 residues. V dropped 0 bases and J dropped 1 base, with 7 bases sitting between them. The DNA of the CDR3 is TGTGCCAGCAGCCAAGATCGCCAATCCTACGAGCAGTACTTC. Its translation is CASSQDRQSYEQYF.

This chain joins TRBV25-1 and TRBJ2-3; D ambiguous. The CDR3 contains 13 residues. Trimming left V 7 bases short and J 5 bases short, with 13 bases between. The V gene's germline CDR1 is MGHDK and CDR2 SYGVNS. The CDR3 DNA reads as TGTGCCAGCACAGGCCCTGCCCTAGATACGCAGTATTTT. Translated, it gives CASTGPALDTQYF.

The chain links TRBV6-5 to TRBJ1-6, with a tentative D call TRBD1 (5 bases). The CDR3 consists of 14 residues. Per germline, CDR1 MNHEY and CDR2 SVGAGI. The V and J ends lost 5 bases and 9 bases respectively, with 14 bases between them. CDR3: CASSPLKGTSPLHF. The CDR3 DNA reads as TGTGCCAGCAGTCCTCTAAAGGGGACTTCACCCCTCCACTTT.

This rearrangement joins TRBV6-2 or TRBV6-3 to TRBJ2-7, with D possibly matching TRBD1 (5 bases). Germline V lookup: CDR1 MNHEY, CDR2 SVGEGT. V lost 0 bases and J 9 bases, leaving 9 bases between the germline ends. This CDR3 spans 12 amino acids. The CDR3 sequence is CASSYSQELQYF. The DNA for the CDR3 is TGTGCCAGCAGTTACTCACAGGAGCTGCAGTACTTC.